This T cell receptor (beta chain) was sequenced in a study of blood T cell repertoires in COVID-19. Study context: There were acute and convalescent COVID-19 samples, and they came from the United States, Italy and Spain. PBMCs, B-cell-depleted T cells, or T cells provided the cDNA or gDNA that made up the material.

Methods used by the authors: It was from reference gene primer amplification that nucleated cell counts were estimated. Only in-frame clones appear in the TCRdb table, and some are missing; sequencing was by immunoSEQ multiplex PCR. The V and J calls and clone size are taken from that table; D and trimming were inferred from the DNA. The profile shows roughly 150,000 clones, around 81% of them singletons. Germline V gives CDR1 LGHNA, CDR2 YSLEER. V lost 5 bases, J lost 5 bases, and 12 bases lay in between. The CDR3 sequence is 13 residues long. The origin of this receptor is a woman in her 50s with acute or convalescent COVID-19. The sequenced material came from peripheral blood. The rearrangement links TRBV4-3 to TRBJ2-5; TRBD1 is a possible D gene (5 bases). CDR3: CASSTGQGETQYF. CDR3 nucleotide sequence: TGCGCCAGCAGCACCGGACAAGGGGAGACCCAGTACTTC.